This T cell receptor (beta chain) was identified during a study of persistence of HIV-infected CD4 T cells. Study at large: Donors had been on suppressive ART for a median of 8 years. Anti-CD3/anti-CD28 beads activated more cells than antigen stimulation did.

Trimming removed 3 bases from V and 4 bases from J, with 10 bases in between. The germline CDR1 and CDR2 sequences are GTSNPN and SVGIG (reference sequence). The CDR3 sequence is 13 residues long. The libraries were made with immunoSEQ version 4 in survey mode. The table came from immunoSEQ multiplex PCR; TCRdb's copy has only in-frame clones and leaves some out. Among 35,000 to 50,000 clones listed, more than 70% were seen once. A note on this clone: The antigen is unknown.

Cells were stimulated nonspecifically with anti-CD3/anti-CD28 magnetic beads. Sorting selected CD4+ T cells upregulating both CD40 ligand and CD69. CD8+ T cells were removed from PBMCs prior to stimulation. V gene TRBV30 combines with J gene TRBJ1-5; no reliable D call. The source of this sequence is an adult man with HIV who was CMV-seropositive. Specimen: CD4+ T cells sorted from PBMCs after roughly 17-hour stimulation, collected from a patient who received antiretroviral therapy. CDR3 sequence: CAWSLRRNQPQHF. The CDR3 DNA is TGTGCCTGGAGCCTGAGACGAAATCAGCCCCAGCATTTT.